A selection of T cell receptor beta chains follows, all from one sample in a study of cytomegalovirus exposure and HLA in healthy donors. The table came from immunoSEQ multiplex PCR; TCRdb's copy has only in-frame clones and leaves some out. The data contain over 150,000 clones, about 86% of them singletons. The specimen was PBMCs. The receptor set was obtained from a woman aged 25 to 39 in good health and CMV-seronegative. Each CDR3 is given with its conserved first and last residue. Each record gives: clone size, V gene, J gene, D gene, CDR3 protein, CDR3 DNA. The D gene is left open where the match is weak. Clone size, where shown, is once, few, many, or a class for clones that have expanded.

.	TRBV4-3	TRBJ1-3	.	CASSQDLTGTGNTIYF	TGCGCCAGCAGCCAAGATCTGACGGGGACTGGAAACACCATATATTTT
.	TRBV2	TRBJ2-5	.	CASSEVVLEETQYF	TGTGCCAGCAGTGAAGTTGTTCTAGAAGAGACCCAGTACTTC
.	TRBV2	TRBJ1-1	.	CASRLGLPGNTEAFF	TGTGCCAGCAGGCTCGGACTCCCCGGGAACACTGAAGCTTTCTTT
.	TRBV27	TRBJ1-1	TRBD1	CASKQGLNENTEAFF	TGTGCCAGCAAACAGGGGCTTAATGAGAACACTGAAGCTTTCTTT
.	TRBV28	TRBJ2-1	TRBD2	CASWAGGASYNEQFF	TGTGCCAGCTGGGCGGGAGGTGCTTCCTACAATGAGCAGTTCTTC
.	TRBV11-3	TRBJ2-5	.	CASSSGVGAETQYF	TGTGCCAGCAGCTCTGGGGTGGGGGCGGAGACCCAGTACTTC
.	TRBV5-6	TRBJ1-2	.	CASSTRDNYGYTF	TGTGCCAGCAGCACCCGGGACAACTATGGCTACACCTTC
.	TRBV11-2	TRBJ1-1	.	CASTQGLMNTEAFF	TGTGCCAGTACACAGGGACTCATGAACACTGAAGCTTTCTTT
.	TRBV5-6	TRBJ2-1	.	CASSLERNGEQFF	TGTGCCAGCAGCTTGGAAAGGAATGGTGAGCAGTTCTTC
.	TRBV6-5	TRBJ2-1	.	CASSYSRLRSYNEQFF	TGTGCCAGCAGTTACTCTCGGCTACGTTCCTACAATGAGCAGTTCTTC
once	TRBV5-1	TRBJ1-1	TRBD1	CASSLDSGQLNTEAFF	TGCGCCAGCAGCTTGGATTCGGGACAGTTGAACACTGAAGCTTTCTTT
few	TRBV7-9	TRBJ1-2	.	CASSSETGRLGYGYTF	TGTGCCAGCAGCTCCGAGACAGGACGTTTGGGATATGGCTACACCTTC
.	TRBV19	TRBJ1-2	.	CASSIDPGSGFYTF	TGTGCCAGTAGTATAGATCCTGGGTCTGGGTTCTACACCTTC
few	TRBV28	TRBJ1-2	.	CASSVGANYGYTF	TGTGCCAGCAGTGTAGGGGCTAACTATGGCTACACCTTC
few	TRBV5-1	TRBJ1-2	TRBD1	CASSGVDRDYGYTF	TGCGCCAGCAGCGGGGTCGACAGGGACTATGGCTACACCTTC
.	TRBV18	TRBJ1-1	TRBD1	CASSADRGEAFF	TGTGCCAGCTCAGCGGACAGGGGAGAAGCTTTCTTT
.	TRBV6-5	TRBJ2-3	TRBD2	CASSRLAGSTDTQYF	TGTGCCAGCAGTCGTCTAGCGGGGAGCACAGATACGCAGTATTTT
.	TRBV27	TRBJ1-4	.	CASGRTATNEKLFF	TGTGCCAGCGGACGGACAGCAACTAATGAAAAACTGTTTTTT
.	TRBV28	TRBJ2-3	.	CASSPVRAGLSSDTQYF	TGTGCCAGCAGCCCCGTACGGGCAGGGCTTAGTTCAGATACGCAGTATTTT
.	TRBV2	TRBJ2-1	.	CASMGSGLDEQFF	TGTGCCAGCATGGGGAGCGGGCTAGATGAGCAGTTCTTC
.	TRBV7-3	TRBJ2-1	.	CASSLGAGQGEQFF	TGTGCCAGCAGCTTAGGGGCGGGGCAGGGAGAGCAGTTCTTC
.	TRBV5-6	TRBJ2-1	TRBD1	CASSLEQGAYNEQFF	TGTGCCAGCAGCTTGGAACAGGGGGCCTACAATGAGCAGTTCTTC
few	TRBV29-1	TRBJ1-2	.	CSVVGNGYTF	TGCAGCGTTGTAGGGAATGGCTACACCTTC
.	TRBV9	TRBJ2-1	.	CASSVLRSGGNNEQFF	TGTGCCAGCAGCGTACTTCGTTCTGGCGGGAATAATGAGCAGTTCTTC
.	TRBV9	TRBJ2-1	.	CASSVDGVSNEQFF	TGTGCCAGCAGCGTAGACGGGGTTAGCAATGAGCAGTTCTTC
.	TRBV6-5	TRBJ1-6	.	CASRTGGTYSPLHF	TGTGCCAGCAGGACCGGGGGAACGTATTCACCCCTCCACTTT
.	TRBV4-1	TRBJ2-5	TRBD2	CASSPTSGRQETQYF	TGCGCCAGCAGCCCGACTAGCGGGAGACAAGAGACCCAGTACTTC
.	TRBV30	TRBJ2-1	.	CALRLGSSYNEQFF	TGTGCCTTAAGACTGGGGAGCTCCTACAATGAGCAGTTCTTC
few	TRBV7-8	TRBJ2-7	.	CASSPGSEQYF	TGTGCCAGCAGCCCCGGTTCCGAGCAGTACTTC
.	TRBV27	TRBJ2-7	TRBD2	CASSDSGSPSYEQYF	TGTGCCAGCAGTGATAGCGGGAGTCCCTCCTACGAGCAGTACTTC
.	TRBV5-1	TRBJ2-1	.	CASSSDRAPYNEQFF	TGCGCCAGCAGCTCCGACCGGGCGCCCTACAATGAGCAGTTCTTC
.	TRBV10-3	TRBJ1-2	.	CAISESKQMSYGYTF	TGTGCCATCAGTGAGTCGAAACAGATGAGCTATGGCTACACCTTC
.	TRBV6-5	TRBJ1-1	.	CASSISRRGHTEAFF	TGTGCCAGCAGCATCTCAAGGAGGGGCCACACTGAAGCTTTCTTT
.	TRBV30	TRBJ2-1	.	CAWSQGSLGSYNEQFF	TGTGCCTGGAGTCAGGGTTCGTTAGGATCCTACAATGAGCAGTTCTTC
.	TRBV9	TRBJ1-2	.	CASSPAGRPWVGYTF	TGTGCCAGCAGCCCCGCGGGGCGGCCATGGGTTGGCTACACCTTC
.	TRBV5-1	TRBJ2-7	.	CASSPSSALYEQYF	TGCGCCAGCAGCCCTTCGTCTGCGCTGTACGAGCAGTACTTC
.	TRBV28	TRBJ2-7	.	CASSRTPSSYEQYF	TGTGCCAGCAGCCGGACACCTAGCTCCTACGAGCAGTACTTC
.	TRBV6-1	TRBJ1-1	TRBD1	CASSERTGVEAFF	TGTGCCAGCAGTGAAAGGACAGGGGTTGAAGCTTTCTTT
once	TRBV5-1	TRBJ2-1	TRBD2	CASSWTSNRVGNEQFF	TGCGCCAGCAGTTGGACTAGCAATAGGGTCGGCAATGAGCAGTTCTTC
.	TRBV5-4	TRBJ2-7	.	CASSNTGGLSYEQYF	TGTGCCAGCAGCAATACAGGGGGACTATCCTACGAGCAGTACTTC
.	TRBV7-9	TRBJ2-6	TRBD1	CASSLEGQGAGANVLTF	TGTGCCAGCAGCTTAGAGGGACAGGGGGCTGGGGCCAACGTCCTGACTTTC
.	TRBV4-3	TRBJ2-5	.	CASSQLMDSQETQYF	TGCGCCAGCAGCCAACTGATGGACAGTCAAGAGACCCAGTACTTC